The next 21 T cell receptor beta chains were all read from a single sample in a study of cytomegalovirus exposure and HLA in healthy donors. Amplification used 60 Vbeta primers and 13 Jbeta primers. The table came from immunoSEQ multiplex PCR; TCRdb's copy has only in-frame clones and leaves some out. The table shows over 150,000 clones, with less than 85% occurring only once. The sample consisted of PBMCs. Receptors were obtained from a boy younger than 18 in good health and CMV-seronegative.

This clone was recorded a few times. The chain is built from TRBV6-5 and TRBJ1-1; 8 nucleotides match TRBD1. V shed 6 bases, J shed 4 bases, and the junction held 10 bases outside the gene matches. Germline CDR1 is MNHEY and CDR2 is SVGAGI. The CDR3 sequence is 15 residues long. CDR3 sequence reads: CASSAPRTGSTEAFF. The CDR3 region has the DNA TGTGCCAGCAGCGCTCCTCGGACAGGGAGCACTGAAGCTTTCTTT.

J is TRBJ1-3 and V is TRBV18, with D possibly TRBD1 on 6 matching bases. The CDR3 is 17 amino acids. Per germline, CDR1 KGHSH and CDR2 LQKENI. V was pared by 0 bases and J by 2 bases, with 14 bases between. The CDR3 here is CASSPPGSQGTGNTIYF. For the CDR3, the DNA is TGTGCCAGCTCACCACCGGGTTCGCAGGGGACTGGAAACACCATATATTTT.

The chain is built from TRBV27 and TRBJ2-7, with TRBD2 matching over 9 bases. Germline V gene sequence: CDR1 MNHEY, CDR2 SMNVEV (reference sequence). The trim removed 6 bases at V and 3 bases at J, leaving 9 bases unmatched. This CDR3 spans 15 amino acids. For the CDR3, the DNA is TGTGCCAGCAGCAGACTAGCGGAAGGATTCTACGAGCAGTACTTC. This encodes CASSRLAEGFYEQYF.

This rearrangement joins TRBV7-9 to TRBJ1-4, with 7 bases fitting TRBD1. This CDR3 comprises 14 residues. Germline V gives CDR1 SEHNR, CDR2 FQNEAQ (reference sequence). The V and J ends lost 7 bases and 10 bases, in that order; junction bases with no gene match: 12. CDR3 sequence: CASTPTGSDGKLFF. The CDR3 region has the DNA TGTGCCAGCACCCCGACAGGGAGCGATGGAAAACTGTTTTTT.

This clone was seen a handful of times. The chain combines TRBV10-1 with TRBJ2-3, with D maybe TRBD1 (5 bases). The CDR3 loop spans 13 amino acids. Germline V gene lookup returns CDR1 WNHNN and CDR2 SYGVQD (reference sequence). Trimming pared 5 bases from V and 5 bases from J, leaving 11 bases between. The CDR3, as DNA: TGCGCCAGCAGTTTGCGCAGGGAAGATACGCAGTATTTT. Protein product: CASSLRREDTQYF.

The rearrangement uses TRBV30 and TRBJ1-2; 7 bases match TRBD1. The V and J ends lost 0 bases and 5 bases, in that order; junction bases with no gene match: 3. From germline, CDR1 is GTSNPN and CDR2 SVGIG (reference sequence). This CDR3 has 13 amino acids. The CDR3 nucleotides are TGTGCCTGGAGTGTGGGCAGGGGGTATGGCTACACCTTC. Translation: CAWSVGRGYGYTF.

This chain uses TRBV19 with TRBJ1-2; 7 bases align to TRBD1. After removal of 6 bases from V and 0 bases from J, the junction contained 7 bases not matched to a gene. This CDR3 has 15 amino acids. From germline, CDR1 is LNHDA and CDR2 SQIVND (reference sequence). In DNA, the CDR3 is TGTGCCAGTAGCCTTACAGGGGCAACTAACTATGGCTACACCTTC. Amino acids: CASSLTGATNYGYTF. Combining the CDR3 with reference TRBV19 and TRBJ1-2 gives the whole variable domain DGGITQSPKYLFRKEGQNVTLSCEQNLNHDAMYWYRQDPGQGLRLIYYSQIVNDFQKGDIAEGYSVSREKKESFPLTVTSAQKNPTAFYLCASSLTGATNYGYTFGSGTRLTVV.

A few counts support this clone. The V and J genes are TRBV7-9 and TRBJ2-3; 9 bases are shared with TRBD1. This CDR3 spans 13 amino acids. Germline values: CDR1 SEHNR, CDR2 FQNEAQ (reference sequence). V lost 6 bases, J lost 6 bases, and 4 bases stayed unmatched. CDR3 residues: CASRTGGRDTQYF. Here the CDR3 DNA reads TGTGCCAGCAGAACAGGGGGCAGGGATACGCAGTATTTT.

This chain joins TRBV19 and TRBJ2-7, with a possible D match to TRBD1 (6 bases). Trimming cost V 4 bases and J 3 bases, with 22 bases left between them. The germline gives CDR1 LNHDA, CDR2 SQIVND (reference sequence). The length of the CDR3 is 17 residues. This chain's CDR3 is CASSTGPRQDPFYEQYF. CDR3 bases: TGTGCCAGTAGTACGGGCCCTCGACAGGACCCGTTCTACGAGCAGTACTTC.

Remarks on this clone: One junction end does not reproduce the germline sequence, and a read error may be involved. The same CDR3 arises from other DNA sequences in this sample as well. V usage is TRBV6-1 and J usage is TRBJ2-1; D not resolved. CDR3 length: 15 amino acids. Per the germline V gene, CDR1 is MNHNS and CDR2 is SASEGT. DNA of the CDR3: TGTGCCAGCAGCGAAGGCTTGGGCCTTAACAATGAGCAGTTCTTC. This codes for CASSEGLGLNNEQFF.

This rearrangement joins TRBV6-5 to TRBJ2-1, with D possibly matching TRBD1 (6 bases). This CDR3 comprises 13 residues. Trimming shortened V by 2 bases and J by 5 bases, and 7 bases separated the two germline ends. CDR1 and CDR2 from the germline V gene are MNHEY and SVGAGI. The CDR3 bases are TGTGCCAGCAGTTACGGACAGCACAATGAGCAGTTCTTC. Translated, it gives CASSYGQHNEQFF.

The rearrangement joins TRBV30 to TRBJ1-4; D remains ambiguous. V dropped 7 bases and J dropped 6 bases, with 24 bases sitting between them. CDR1 and CDR2 (germline): GTSNPN, SVGIG (reference sequence). The CDR3 is 16 residues long. The CDR3 reads CASTTALGLRYEKLFF. The DNA of the CDR3 is TGTGCCTCCACAACCGCGTTGGGTTTGCGGTATGAAAAACTGTTTTTT.

The chain joins TRBV4-1 to TRBJ1-5; tentatively, D is TRBD1 (6 bases). Germline CDR1 MGHRA, CDR2 YSYEKL. V dropped 3 bases and J dropped 4 bases, with 13 bases sitting between them. This CDR3 region has 15 residues. The DNA of the CDR3 is TGCGCCAGCAGCCAGCTAGGGGGTAGGAATCAGCCCCAGCATTTT. Its protein is CASSQLGGRNQPQHF.

This clone occurred a few times. The rearrangement uses TRBV27 and TRBJ1-2, with D unresolved. Trimming pared 0 bases from V and 4 bases from J, leaving 12 bases between. Germline assignment: CDR1 MNHEY and CDR2 SMNVEV (reference sequence). The CDR3 consists of 15 residues. The CDR3 coding sequence is TGTGCCAGCAGTTTATCAGCTTCGAACTCCTATGGCTACACCTTC. Its translation is CASSLSASNSYGYTF.

The CDR3 reads CASSLRPLGGKTEAFF. The DNA of the CDR3 is TGTGCCAGCAGCTTAAGGCCTCTCGGGGGGAAAACTGAAGCTTTCTTT. The V and J genes are TRBV13 and TRBJ1-1, with D possibly TRBD1 on 5 matching bases. The CDR3 has 16 amino acids. V was shortened by 2 bases and J by 5 bases, with 18 bases between the two germline ends. Germline CDR1 PRHDT, CDR2 FYEKMQ (reference sequence).

This chain's CDR3 is CASSPKGQGMYEQYF. CDR3 coding DNA: TGTGCCAGCAGTCCTAAAGGACAGGGGATGTACGAGCAGTACTTC. This sequence joins TRBV6-5 and TRBJ2-7; 9 nucleotides line up with TRBD1. CDR3 length equals 15 residues. Germline V lookup: CDR1 MNHEY, CDR2 SVGAGI. Germline trimming cut 5 bases from V and 4 bases from J; bases unmatched to any gene: 9.

This clone showed up just a few times. The CDR3 nucleotides read TGTGCCAGCAGCCCTAAACGGGAGGGCACAGATACGCAGTATTTT. Translating gives CASSPKREGTDTQYF. The rearrangement joins TRBV4-2 to TRBJ2-3; 7 bases agree with TRBD2. Germline values: CDR1 LGHNA, CDR2 YNFKEQ. The V and J ends lost 4 bases and 1 base, in that order; junction bases with no gene match: 5. The CDR3 totals 15 residues.

This clone was seen only once. The chain has TRBV5-1 and TRBJ2-1, with TRBD2 matching over 8 bases. The CDR3 has 14 amino acids. Germline CDR1 is SGHRS and CDR2 is YFSETQ. With V trimmed by 4 bases and J by 7 bases, 7 bases remained unmatched. CDR3 loop: CASSPGGARNEQFF. CDR3 nucleotides: TGCGCCAGCAGCCCCGGGGGGGCTCGGAATGAGCAGTTCTTC.

The rearrangement uses TRBV9 and TRBJ1-1; possible D gene TRBD1, 6 bases. V was cut by 0 bases and J by 4 bases, with 13 bases left in between. Per germline, CDR1 SGDLS and CDR2 YYNGEE. CDR3 size: 15 residues. In DNA form, the CDR3 reads TGTGCCAGCAGCGTAGGAGACAGGCCTGGCACTGAAGCTTTCTTT. It yields the protein CASSVGDRPGTEAFF.

V is TRBV5-6 and J is TRBJ2-3; the D gene is possibly TRBD2 (6 bases). V gave up 0 bases and J gave up 6 bases, with 17 bases separating them. CDR1 SGHDT and CDR2 YYEEEE come from the germline V gene. CDR3 length: 16 residues. CDR3: CASSLEASQAGDTQYF. The DNA of the CDR3 is TGTGCCAGCAGCTTGGAGGCGTCTCAGGCGGGGGATACGCAGTATTTT.

V is TRBV7-3 and J is TRBJ2-2; 7 nucleotides agree with TRBD1. The trim removed 5 bases at V and 0 bases at J, leaving 9 bases unmatched. Germline values: CDR1 SGHTA, CDR2 FQGTGA. This CDR3 contains 17 residues. CDR3 bases: TGTGCCAGCAGCCTAAGAACAGGGGTCGCGAACACCGGGGAGCTGTTTTTT. It encodes CASSLRTGVANTGELFF.